One and the same sample provided the 12 T cell receptor beta chains below, sequenced in a study of T cell repertoires in ileal Crohn's disease. Time point here: neoterminal ileum biopsy at postoperative endoscopy, about 6 months after surgery. The assay was immunoSEQ multiplex PCR, and TCRdb's table has in-frame clones only and misses some. The sample consists of about 2,800 clones, roughly three quarters of them appearing once. Sequencing was done on a sample of ileal tissue. Receptors originate from an adult with Crohn's disease.

This chain uses TRBV7-3 with TRBJ2-1, with 8 bases matching TRBD2. The germline gives CDR1 SGHTA, CDR2 FQGTGA. V was pared by 2 bases and J by 9 bases, with 12 bases of the junction left unmatched. The CDR3 loop spans 16 amino acids. The CDR3 sequence: CASSLYSGVDLSEQFF. In nucleotides, the CDR3 is TGTGCCAGCAGCTTATATAGCGGGGTGGATTTGAGTGAGCAGTTCTTC.

This clone was counted between two and nine times. The CDR3 sequence is CASSMSPRGGMNTEAFF. The CDR3 bases are TGTGCCAGTAGTATGTCGCCACGGGGTGGGATGAACACTGAAGCTTTCTTT. This sequence joins TRBV19 and TRBJ1-1; D ambiguous. This CDR3 spans 17 amino acids. Germline CDR1 is LNHDA and CDR2 is SQIVND (reference sequence). Trimming removed 3 bases at V and 0 bases at J, with 17 bases between.

The chain links TRBV6-1 to TRBJ2-1; 9 positions agree with TRBD1. CDR1 is MNHNS and CDR2 is SASEGT in the germline V gene. The CDR3 spans 16 residues. J gave up 3 bases and V 2 bases, and 5 bases lay outside the gene matches. The CDR3 region is CASSEFGTGFYNEQFF. The CDR3 coding sequence is TGTGCCAGCAGTGAATTTGGGACAGGGTTCTACAATGAGCAGTTCTTC.

The chain uses TRBV11-2 and TRBJ2-7; D is perhaps TRBD1 (5 bases). Deletions cut 5 bases from V and 3 bases from J, with 14 bases between. Germline CDR1 reads SGHAT; CDR2 reads FQNNGV. The CDR3 consists of 14 residues. CDR3 sequence reads: CASSRDSSFYEQYF. The CDR3, as DNA: TGTGCCAGCAGCCGCGACAGCAGTTTCTACGAGCAGTACTTC.

V and J are TRBV4-3 and TRBJ2-7, with D perhaps matching TRBD1 (6 bases). The CDR3 has 14 amino acids. Trimming stripped 1 base from V and 4 bases from J, with 11 bases between. Germline-derived CDR1 and CDR2 are LGHNA and YSLEER. In DNA form, the CDR3 reads TGCGCCAGCAGCCAAGCCCAGGGGAAGTACGAGCAGTACTTC. This gives the protein CASSQAQGKYEQYF.

The CDR3 nucleotides are TGTGCCAGAAGCCCAGGGGACAGGGGGTACCTTACGCAGTATTTT. Amino acids: CARSPGDRGYLTQYF. V and J are TRBV5-3 and TRBJ2-3, with 11 bases fitting TRBD1. TRBV5-3 carries the ORF label, with uncertain function. The CDR3 sequence is 15 residues long. Trimming at V came to 4 bases and at J to 8 bases, leaving 9 bases not matched to a gene.

This rearrangement joins TRBV27 to TRBJ2-1, with D perhaps matching TRBD2 (6 bases). Looked up from germline, CDR1 is MNHEY and CDR2 is SMNVEV (reference sequence). The CDR3 has 13 residues. The V and J ends lost 6 bases and 8 bases respectively, with 14 bases between them. Written as DNA, the CDR3 is TGTGCCAGCAGGGGGAGGACGGGGCATGAGCAGTTCTTC. This sequence encodes CASRGRTGHEQFF.

This chain links TRBV27 with TRBJ1-6, with D hard to call. This CDR3 is 13 amino acids long. Germline V lookup: CDR1 MNHEY, CDR2 SMNVEV (reference sequence). V gave up 2 bases and J gave up 6 bases, with 5 bases separating them. This CDR3 is CASSLEGNSPLHF. The CDR3 DNA sequence: TGTGCCAGCAGTTTAGAGGGTAATTCACCCCTCCACTTT.

CDR3 sequence: CASSTRPGNTIYF. Written as DNA, the CDR3 is TGTGCCAGCAGCACCCGCCCGGGGAACACCATATATTTT. The V gene is TRBV7-2, the J gene TRBJ1-3, with no clear D. There are 13 residues in the CDR3. The germline gives CDR1 SGHTA, CDR2 FQGNSA. V gave up 5 bases and J gave up 7 bases, with 12 bases separating them.

This clone occurred once. This sequence joins TRBV9 and TRBJ2-2; no reliable D call. In germline, CDR1 is SGDLS, CDR2 YYNGEE. Trimming shortened V by 3 bases and J by 4 bases, and 7 bases separated the two germline ends. The CDR3 covers 13 residues. CDR3 sequence: CASSALSTGELFF. The CDR3 coding sequence is TGTGCCAGCAGCGCCCTGAGCACCGGGGAGCTGTTTTTT. The whole variable domain, filled in from reference TRBV9 and TRBJ2-2, reads DSGVTQTPKHLITATGQRVTLRCSPRSGDLSVYWYQQSLDQGLQFLIQYYNGEERAKGNILERFSAQQFPDLHSELNLSSLELGDSALYFCASSALSTGELFFGEGSRLTVL.

This clone came up a few times. The chain is built from TRBV9 and TRBJ2-7; D unclear. Trimming cost V 4 bases and J 3 bases, with 8 bases left between them. CDR3 size: 12 residues. Germline assignment: CDR1 SGDLS and CDR2 YYNGEE. The CDR3 sequence: CASSPGGYEQYF. The CDR3, as DNA: TGTGCCAGCAGCCCCGGTGGCTACGAGCAGTACTTC. Combining the CDR3 with reference TRBV9 and TRBJ2-7 gives the whole variable domain DSGVTQTPKHLITATGQRVTLRCSPRSGDLSVYWYQQSLDQGLQFLIQYYNGEERAKGNILERFSAQQFPDLHSELNLSSLELGDSALYFCASSPGGYEQYFGPGTRLTVT.

J is TRBJ1-1 and V is TRBV6-4; no firm D call. Trimming took off 3 bases at V and 0 bases at J, with 8 bases between the two ends. Per the germline V gene, CDR1 is MRHNA and CDR2 is SNTAGT. This CDR3 contains 14 residues. The CDR3 DNA follows: TGTGCCAGCAGTGAGACGGGGATGAACACTGAAGCTTTCTTT. Protein product: CASSETGMNTEAFF.